These 15 T cell receptor beta chains share one sample of origin, sequenced in a study of CD8+CD57+ T cells in acquired aplastic anemia. CDR3 and TCR beta VDJ profiling relied on genomic DNA as the template. TCRdb passed the reads through MiXCR, listing each CDR3 protein once. The repertoire has 250,000 to 350,000 distinct CDR3 sequences, approximately 57% of them found once; the top ten carry roughly 8%. Input material: sorted CD4+, CD8+, or CD8+CD57+ T cells (not recorded which) from PBMCs. The receptor set was obtained from a human donor with severe aplastic anemia or a healthy control (not recorded which).

This clonotype was seen ten or more times. The chain links TRBV5-1 to TRBJ2-7; a possible D gene is TRBD1 (5 bases). This CDR3 contains 15 residues. Trimming stripped 4 bases from V and 6 bases from J, with 20 bases between. The germline V gene encodes CDR1 SGHRS and CDR2 YFSETQ. The CDR3 region is CASSPLRQLGFEQYF. The CDR3 nucleotides are TGCGCCAGCAGCCCTCTCCGACAGTTAGGTTTCGAGCAGTACTTC.

The chain joins TRBV15 to TRBJ1-1; D might be TRBD1 (5 bases). Deletions cut 4 bases from V and 5 bases from J, with 14 bases between. Germline CDR1 and CDR2: LNHNV and YYDKDF (reference sequence). The CDR3 has 14 residues. Here the CDR3 reads CATSNGRGLTEAFF. As DNA, the CDR3 is TGTGCCACCAGCAACGGACGGGGCTTAACTGAAGCTTTCTTT. The full variable domain, completed using reference TRBV15 and TRBJ1-1, is DAMVIQNPRYQVTQFGKPVTLSCSQTLNHNVMYWYQQKSSQAPKLLFHYYDKDFNNEADTPDNFQSRRPNTSFCFLDIRSPGLGDTAMYLCATSNGRGLTEAFFGQGTRLTVV.

The chain employs TRBV20-1 and TRBJ2-5; TRBD2 agrees at 7 bases. This CDR3 has 13 amino acids. Germline CDR1 DFQATT, CDR2 SNEGSKA (reference sequence). J was trimmed by 4 bases and V by 3 bases; bases with no gene match: 5. CDR3 DNA sequence: TGCAGTGCTAGGGCGGGGGAAGGAGAGACCCAGTACTTC. Translated: CSARAGEGETQYF.

This chain connects TRBV7-2 to TRBJ2-1; 12 positions agree with TRBD2. V was pared by 1 base and J by 5 bases, with 9 bases of the junction left unmatched. The CDR3 loop spans 18 amino acids. The V gene's germline CDR1 is SGHTA and CDR2 FQGNSA. CDR3 loop: CASSLGRRLAGDNNEQFF. DNA for the CDR3: TGTGCCAGCAGCTTAGGTCGTCGACTAGCGGGAGACAACAATGAGCAGTTCTTC.

The V and J genes are TRBV7-9 and TRBJ1-2; no clear D gene. Germline loops: CDR1 SEHNR, CDR2 FQNEAQ (reference sequence). Trimming stripped 5 bases from V and 12 bases from J, with 16 bases between. The CDR3 covers 12 residues. The CDR3 here is CASSQGGTGNTF. For the CDR3, the DNA is TGTGCCAGCAGCCAAGGTGGAACTGGAAACACCTTC.

The V and J genes are TRBV20-1 and TRBJ2-7; D possibly matches TRBD1 or TRBD2 (6 bases each). V was pared by 6 bases and J by 3 bases, with 12 bases between. The CDR3 is 12 residues long. Per germline, CDR1 DFQATT and CDR2 SNEGSKA (reference sequence). CDR3 DNA: TGCAGTGCCCCCGGGGGCCTCTACGAGCAGTACTTC. Encoded protein: CSAPGGLYEQYF.

This rearrangement joins TRBV12-3 or TRBV12-4 to TRBJ2-5, with 13 positions matching TRBD2. V was pared by 5 bases and J by 9 bases, with 3 bases of the junction left unmatched. This CDR3 spans 13 amino acids. CDR3 residues: CASSTSGGEAQYF. DNA of the CDR3: TGTGCCAGCAGTACTAGCGGGGGGGAGGCCCAGTACTTC.

This clonotype occurred many times. This rearrangement joins TRBV10-3 to TRBJ1-4; D not resolved. CDR1 is ENHRY, CDR2 SYGVKD, per germline. The CDR3 has 13 amino acids. With 3 bases removed from V and 5 bases from J, the gap between germline ends came to 7 bases. This CDR3 reads CAISETVNEKLFF. CDR3 bases: TGTGCCATCAGTGAAACAGTAAATGAAAAACTGTTTTTT.

A word on this clonotype: Sequence at one end of the junction differs from germline and may be a read error. V gene TRBV7-3 combines with J gene TRBJ2-5, with D perhaps assigned TRBD1 or TRBD2 (6 bases each). The CDR3 contains 14 residues. Germline V CDR1 and CDR2: SGHTA, FQGTGA. The CDR3 DNA is TGTGCTAGCAGTTGGAGGGGGGACCAAGAGACCCAGTACTTC. Amino acids: CASSWRGDQETQYF.

V and J are TRBV20-1 and TRBJ1-1; D perhaps matches TRBD1 (5 bases). This CDR3 contains 13 residues. V lost 6 bases and J lost 0, with 11 bases in between. The germline gives CDR1 DFQATT, CDR2 SNEGSKA (reference sequence). CDR3 amino acids: CSAPRQMNTEAFF. CDR3 bases: TGCAGTGCCCCAAGACAGATGAACACTGAAGCTTTCTTT.

This clonotype has more than one count but fewer than ten. This chain connects TRBV12-3 or TRBV12-4 to TRBJ2-6, with D unresolved. This CDR3 region has 14 residues. V was pared by 0 bases and J by 2 bases, with 2 bases between. The CDR3 loop reads CASSLAAGANVLTF. CDR3 DNA: TGTGCCAGCAGTTTAGCAGCTGGGGCCAACGTCCTGACTTTC.

V gene TRBV20-1 combines with J gene TRBJ2-7; no firm D call. The V gene's germline CDR1 is DFQATT and CDR2 SNEGSKA (reference sequence). With 4 bases removed from V and 0 bases from J, the gap between germline ends came to 16 bases. The CDR3 is made up of 15 amino acids. CDR3 loop: CSATVPAGVSYEQYF. CDR3 DNA: TGCAGTGCTACGGTACCGGCAGGCGTCTCCTACGAGCAGTACTTC.

This clonotype was seen once. The chain links TRBV18 to TRBJ2-5; tentative D call: TRBD1 (6 bases). The CDR3 contains 15 residues. The germline V gene encodes CDR1 KGHSH and CDR2 LQKENI. Trimming removed 1 base from V and 2 bases from J, with 11 bases in between. CDR3 region: CASSPRWTEQETQYF. CDR3 DNA: TGTGCCAGCTCACCACGTTGGACAGAACAAGAGACCCAGTACTTC.

The chain links TRBV7-3 to TRBJ1-5, with D perhaps matching TRBD1 (5 bases). The CDR3 loop spans 14 amino acids. The germline CDR1 and CDR2 sequences are SGHTA and FQGTGA. V was cut by 7 bases and J by 1 base, with 11 bases left in between. The chain's CDR3 is CASTNEGSNQPQHF. The CDR3 DNA reads as TGTGCCAGCACCAATGAGGGGAGCAATCAGCCCCAGCATTTT.

This chain links TRBV7-2 with TRBJ2-5; D is possibly TRBD1 or TRBD2 (6 bases each). The CDR3 has 18 residues. The germline V gene encodes CDR1 SGHTA and CDR2 FQGNSA. Trimming pared 8 bases from V and 4 bases from J, leaving 29 bases between. The CDR3 loop is CASSGPSGAMGGGETQYF. The CDR3, as DNA: TGTGCCAGCTCCGGACCCTCCGGAGCTATGGGGGGCGGAGAGACCCAGTACTTC.